This T cell receptor beta chain is from a study of T cells in Graves' hyperthyroidism and ophthalmopathy (dated by TCRdb to the late 2010s). About the full investigation: Peripheral blood was collected at initial diagnosis, before any treatment. To identify distinguishing TCR V-J signatures, a discovery cohort of about 100 patients was used, comprising 43 with Graves' ophthalmopathy and some 57 with stable Graves' hyperthyroidism. Whether ophthalmopathy could be predicted prospectively was tested in an independent validation cohort made up of about 18 hyperthyroidism patients plus 17 patients who later progressed to ophthalmopathy. The roughly 94 discovery patients were randomly split 7:3 into training and test sets. Thyroid tissue and blood T-cell repertoires from more than 5 Graves' hyperthyroidism patients were also compared in the study. After blood sampling, hyperthyroidism patients were treated with methimazole at a starting dose of 30 mg daily, and ophthalmopathy patients were treated with high-dose intravenous methylprednisolone. The paper describes TCR Vbeta CDR3 sequencing of 120 to 150 peripheral blood samples, made up of roughly 45 ophthalmopathy patients, over 70 hyperthyroidism patients and roughly 17 progressor patients.

A patient counted as having stable Graves' hyperthyroidism if no progression to ophthalmopathy occurred over 18 months of follow-up. Hyperthyroidism patients were aged 18 to 65 years and newly diagnosed, with disease duration of less than 2 months. Patients with uncontrolled infections, other autoimmune diseases, pregnancy or lactation were excluded. Diagnoses were established on the basis of clinical symptoms, serum thyroxine and TRAb, thyroid ultrasound, and orbital computed tomography. Ficoll-Paque density gradient centrifugation was used to isolate PBMCs from 8 to 10 ml of fresh peripheral blood. Total RNA was extracted using Trizol reagent, and RNA quality was assessed on an Agilent 2100 Bioanalyzer. This clonotype was seen ten or more times. Its antigen has not been determined. No clone much larger than this one lies a single base away; base qualities are absent. TCR beta CDR3 regions were amplified from RNA transcripts. The first round of RT-PCR for the TCR CDR3 was performed with the HTBI primer set and the Qiagen OneStep RT-PCR kit. Libraries were constructed in a second round of multiplex PCR, after which size selection and purification were carried out. Libraries were sequenced paired-end with 100 bp reads on an Illumina HiSeq2000. The authors' analysis ran thus. SOAPnuke was used to process the raw data, with reads discarded if the reads contained adapters or uncalled bases, had a mean Phred below 15, or lacked an exact constant-primer or identifier match. COPE v1.2.5 was used to merge the high-quality paired reads, and each unique nucleotide sequence was defined as a clonotype. MiTCR v1.1 was used to align the clonotypes against IMGT TRBV, TRBD and TRBJ reference segments. Only V-J combinations with frequency above 0.0001, covering about 99% of repertoires, were analysed. A TCS score was defined as the ratio of F50 (clonal expansion) to E x V (chaos), with BLOSUM62-based TCRdist applied between CDR3 peptides within each V-J. Welch's t-statistics and random forest reduced fewer than 600 V-J features to 10 to 15, which were used in a naive Bayes classifier (R e1071). The public reads were reanalyzed by TCRdb: fastp trimming at Q25, MiXCR alignment, in-frame beta chains only. Every entry covers one CDR3 protein and lists the most common genes and DNA from its rows. The V and J calls and clone size come from TCRdb's table, not from the authors' own analysis. The sample includes fewer than 700,000 distinct CDR3 sequences, with around 16% observed a single time. The leading ten clones occupy 3.8% of the sample.

The paper's findings and limits, for the study overall: In validation, the model predicted progression to ophthalmopathy a median of approximately 6.6 months before onset, with approximately 70% sensitivity and about 72% specificity. A model built on a 13 V-J signature distinguished ophthalmopathy from stable hyperthyroidism, reaching 85% to 90% sensitivity and approximately 83% specificity in cross-validation and 80%/75% in testing. Blood samples also contained most of the expanded thyroid clonotypes (frequency above 0.001), which suggests that blood repertoires may reflect thyroid immune responses. Sample size was not statistically predetermined, and investigators were not blinded to group allocation.

The specimen sequenced was blood. The sequence was collected from a woman younger than 45 with Graves' hyperthyroidism.

The CDR3 region: CASSYYHRGRSTEAFF. The sequenced DNA: TGTGCCAGCAGTTACTACCACAGGGGGCGGAGCACTGAAGCTTTCTTT. The chain is encoded by TRBV6-6 joined to TRBJ1-1; 9 middle bases align to TRBD1. The CDR3 covers 16 residues, taking in both the cysteine and the phenylalanine. The only DNA kept is the CDR3, 48 bases in frame from the first base. The germline V gene encodes CDR1 MNHNY and CDR2 SVGAGI (reference sequence). Trimming takes 1 base off V and 4 bases off J; junction bases not matched to a gene: 7.